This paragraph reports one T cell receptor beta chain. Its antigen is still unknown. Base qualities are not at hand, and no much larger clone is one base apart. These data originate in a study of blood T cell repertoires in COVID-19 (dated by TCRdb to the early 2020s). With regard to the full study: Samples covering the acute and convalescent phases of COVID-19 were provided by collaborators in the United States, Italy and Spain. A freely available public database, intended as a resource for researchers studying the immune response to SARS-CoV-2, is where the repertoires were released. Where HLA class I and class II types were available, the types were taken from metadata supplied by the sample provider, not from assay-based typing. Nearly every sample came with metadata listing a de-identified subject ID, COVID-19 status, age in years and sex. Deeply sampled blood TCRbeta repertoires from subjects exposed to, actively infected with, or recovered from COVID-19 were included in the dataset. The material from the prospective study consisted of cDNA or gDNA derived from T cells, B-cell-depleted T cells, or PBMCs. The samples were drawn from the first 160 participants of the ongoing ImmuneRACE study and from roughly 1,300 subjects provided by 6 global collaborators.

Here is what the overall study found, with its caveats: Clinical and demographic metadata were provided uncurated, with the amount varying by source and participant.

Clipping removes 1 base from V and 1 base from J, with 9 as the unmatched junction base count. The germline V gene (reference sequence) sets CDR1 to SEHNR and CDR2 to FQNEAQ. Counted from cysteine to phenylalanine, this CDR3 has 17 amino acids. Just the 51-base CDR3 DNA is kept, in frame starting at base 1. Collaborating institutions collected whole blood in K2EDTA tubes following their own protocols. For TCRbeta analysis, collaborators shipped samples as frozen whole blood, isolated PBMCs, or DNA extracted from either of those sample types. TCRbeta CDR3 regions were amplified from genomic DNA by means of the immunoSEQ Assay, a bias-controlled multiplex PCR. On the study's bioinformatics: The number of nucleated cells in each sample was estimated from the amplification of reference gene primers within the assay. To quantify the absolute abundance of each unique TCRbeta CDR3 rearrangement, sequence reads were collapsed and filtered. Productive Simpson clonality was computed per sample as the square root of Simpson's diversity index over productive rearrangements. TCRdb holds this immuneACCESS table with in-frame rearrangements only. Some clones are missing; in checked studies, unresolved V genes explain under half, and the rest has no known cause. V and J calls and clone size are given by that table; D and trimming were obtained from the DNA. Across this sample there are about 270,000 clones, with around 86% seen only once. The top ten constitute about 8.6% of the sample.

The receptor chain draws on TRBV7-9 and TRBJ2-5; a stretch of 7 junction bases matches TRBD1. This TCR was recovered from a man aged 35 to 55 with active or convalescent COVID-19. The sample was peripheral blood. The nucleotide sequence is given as TGTGCCAGCAGCTTAGATATTGGACAGGACTTCCAAGAGACCCAGTACTTC. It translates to CASSLDIGQDFQETQYF.